This TCR beta chain came from a study of cytomegalovirus exposure and HLA in healthy donors. Whole-study findings and limits: In a later analysis, at a false discovery rate of 0.05, about 16,000 TCR beta sequences matched HLA alleles. A later analysis reported that several of the most significant clusters appeared to be linked to common viral pathogens, among them Epstein-Barr virus. Immune exposure information comprised only CMV serostatus.

The CDR3 contains 15 residues. Germline V gene data show CDR1 as SGHNT and CDR2 as YYREEE (reference sequence). V was clipped by 3 bases and J by 2 bases, with 14 bases between them. This clone was recorded only once. Its target is not known. 60 Vbeta and 13 Jbeta primers were used in PCR. Libraries were prepared by immunoSEQ multiplex PCR; TCRdb keeps only in-frame clonotypes and omits some of them. The table includes 150,000 to 200,000 clones, roughly 68% detected once. This sequence joins TRBV5-4 and TRBJ1-1, with a tentative D call TRBD1 (6 bases). Sequencing input: PBMCs. The TCR was taken from a woman in her 30s in good health and CMV-seronegative. This chain's CDR3 is CASSSSRGKNTEAFF. The CDR3 bases are TGTGCCAGCAGCTCTTCGAGGGGGAAAAACACTGAAGCTTTCTTT.